This T cell receptor beta chain was documented in a study of OX40 agonist ivuxolimab in advanced cancers. Regarding the study in general: The costimulatory receptor OX40 (CD134) was targeted by ivuxolimab, a fully human IgG2 agonistic monoclonal antibody. Intravenous ivuxolimab was administered to patients every 2 weeks at six dose levels: 0.01, 0.1, 0.3, 1.5, 3 and 10 mg/kg. Among the approximately 54 dose-escalation patients, roughly 20 had hepatocellular carcinoma, some 15 melanoma, 9 renal cell carcinoma and 9 head and neck cancer. The dose-escalation cohort was about 86% male with a mean age of about 60 years, ranging from roughly 23 to 90. Patients were allowed to have had prior anti-PD-1, anti-PD-L1 or anti-CTLA-4 therapy, and roughly two fifths of the dose-escalation patients had been treated with checkpoint inhibitors. Partial responses occurred in three dose-escalation patients: two with cutaneous melanoma and one with hepatocellular carcinoma. The purpose of peripheral TCRbeta sequencing was to test whether ivuxolimab changed TCR sequence diversity and led to clonal T-cell expansion. The paper describes the monotherapy dose-escalation part (N of about 47 patients) of the phase I trial of ivuxolimab.

Concerning this clone itself: The specificity of this receptor is unknown. Within one base of it there is no much larger clone, and no base qualities were kept.

The research as a whole found: Low levels of normalized T-cell clonal expansion were also seen in some nonresponding patients. After ivuxolimab, expanded clones were on average more numerous among CD8+ T cells than among CD4+ T cells. At doses of 0.1 to 3.0 mg/kg, clonal expansion of both CD4+ and CD8+ T cells in blood was seen between baseline and week 6. In partial responders in the 0.1-3.0 mg/kg groups, normalized peripheral clonal expansion was found to be among the lowest, especially among CD8+ T cells. Which antigens the clonally expanded peripheral T cells were specific for was not determined.

Genomic DNA was extracted from sorted cells for sequencing of the TCRbeta CDR3 region. The immunoSEQ Assay was used to sequence the TCRbeta CDR3 regions. TCRdb took this table from immuneACCESS and kept in-frame rearrangements with V and J called. Such tables lack part of the clones; where checked against another copy, unresolved V genes explain under half of the gap, and the rest is unexplained. Across this sample there are approximately 75,000 clones, with roughly nine tenths seen only once. 0.3% to 0.4% of the sample is in the top ten clones. The CDR3 measures 15 amino acids from cysteine to phenylalanine. Only CDR3 DNA is held: 45 bases, read in frame from base 1. CDR1 and CDR2 are drawn from the germline V gene: SGHTA, FQGNSA. V is cut back by 7 bases and J by 6 bases, with 13 bases in the junction unmatched. The trial excluded patients who had a history of autoimmune disease or who were on systemic immunosuppression. Peripheral blood for TCR sequencing was drawn from every dose cohort at baseline, at cycle 4 day 1 and at cycle 7 day 1. Samples came from an open-label, multicenter, first-in-human phase I dose-escalation trial of ivuxolimab. Adults with locally advanced or metastatic head and neck squamous cell, hepatocellular, melanoma or renal cell carcinoma were enrolled in the trial. Before TCR sequencing, CD4+ and CD8+ T cells were separately sorted from peripheral blood.

The chain was built from TRBV7-2 and TRBJ2-7, with 9 junctional bases fitting TRBD1. The TCR originated in an adult with an advanced solid tumor such as melanoma, head and neck, liver or kidney cancer. The specimen comprised CD4+ or CD8+ T cells sorted from blood, sampled in a trial of the OX40 agonist ivuxolimab. For the CDR3, the sequence is CASTSFGQGWSEQYF. The nucleotides are TGTGCCAGCACTTCGTTCGGACAGGGGTGGAGCGAGCAGTACTTC.